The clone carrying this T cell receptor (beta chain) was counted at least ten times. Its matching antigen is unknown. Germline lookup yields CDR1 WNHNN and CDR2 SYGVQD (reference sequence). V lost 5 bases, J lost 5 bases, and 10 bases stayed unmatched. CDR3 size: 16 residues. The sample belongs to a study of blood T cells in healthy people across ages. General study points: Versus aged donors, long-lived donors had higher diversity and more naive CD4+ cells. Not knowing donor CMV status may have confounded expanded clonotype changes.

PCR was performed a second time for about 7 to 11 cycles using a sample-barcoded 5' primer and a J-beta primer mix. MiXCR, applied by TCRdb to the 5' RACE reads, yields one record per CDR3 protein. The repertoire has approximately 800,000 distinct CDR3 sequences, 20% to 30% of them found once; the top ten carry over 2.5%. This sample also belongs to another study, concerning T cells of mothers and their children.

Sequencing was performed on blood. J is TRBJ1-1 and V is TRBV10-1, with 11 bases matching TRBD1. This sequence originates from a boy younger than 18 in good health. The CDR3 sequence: CASSYERDRGLTEAFF. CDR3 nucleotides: TGCGCCAGCAGTTACGAAAGGGACAGGGGGTTGACTGAAGCTTTCTTT.